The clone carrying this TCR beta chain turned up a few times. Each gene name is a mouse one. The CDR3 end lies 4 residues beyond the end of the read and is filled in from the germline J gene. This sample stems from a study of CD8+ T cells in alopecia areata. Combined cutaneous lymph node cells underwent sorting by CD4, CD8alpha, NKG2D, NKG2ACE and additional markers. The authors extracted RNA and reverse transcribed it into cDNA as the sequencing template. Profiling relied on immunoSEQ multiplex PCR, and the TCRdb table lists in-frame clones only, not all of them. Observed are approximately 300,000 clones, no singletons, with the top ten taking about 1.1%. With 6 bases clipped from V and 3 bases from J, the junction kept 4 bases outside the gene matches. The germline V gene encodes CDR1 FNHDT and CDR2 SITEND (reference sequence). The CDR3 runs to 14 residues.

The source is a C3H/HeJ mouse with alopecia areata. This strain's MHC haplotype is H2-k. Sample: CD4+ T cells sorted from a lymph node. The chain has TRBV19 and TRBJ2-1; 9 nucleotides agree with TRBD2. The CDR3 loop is CASTPGLGYAEQFF. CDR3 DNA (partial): TGTGCCAGCACCCCGGGACTGGGCTATGCT.